Listed below are T cell receptor beta chains from one sample, sequenced in a study of shared clonotypes between healthy human individuals. Libraries were prepared by immunoSEQ multiplex PCR; TCRdb keeps only in-frame clonotypes and omits some of them. Of about 960,000 clones listed, approximately 80% are singletons. The sample comprised memory CD4+ T cells sorted from blood. These receptor sequences come from a man aged 18 to 30 in good health. Each CDR3 is given with its conserved first and last residue. A D gene is named only where the DNA matches it firmly. Expanded clones get a size class; other rows say once, few or many, or leave the size out.

>-|-|TRBJ1-5|TRBV6-6
TGTGCCAGCAGTTATGGGGGGGAGAGCAATCAGCCCCAGCATTTT
CASSYGGESNQPQHF
>TRBD2|-|TRBJ2-1|TRBV30
TGTGCCTGGAGTCTCGGGACTAGCAGAGACAATGAGCAGTTCTTC
CAWSLGTSRDNEQFF
>-|-|TRBJ2-3|TRBV1
TGCACCGGGAGCTCCTTTTTTTCAGATACGCAGTATTTT
CTGSSFFSDTQYF
>TRBD2|-|TRBJ2-5|TRBV2
TGTGCCAGCGGCCTAGCGGGAGGATACGAGACCCAGTACTTC
CASGLAGGYETQYF
>-|few|TRBJ1-5|TRBV6-5
TGTGCCAGCAGTTACTCGAAATGGGCCAATCAGCCCCAGCATTTT
CASSYSKWANQPQHF
>TRBD2|few|TRBJ2-1|TRBV6-5
TGTGCCAGCAGTGGGGGGACTAGGTCCTACAATGAGCAGTTCTTC
CASSGGTRSYNEQFF
>TRBD2|-|TRBJ2-4|TRBV7-2
TGTGCCAGCAGCCCAAGCGGGACTAGCGGTGCCAAAAACATTCAGTACTTC
CASSPSGTSGAKNIQYF
>-|-|TRBJ2-3|TRBV29-1
TGCAGCGTTGCCGACGGCACAGATACGCAGTATTTT
CSVADGTDTQYF
>-|-|TRBJ1-5|TRBV28
TGTGCCAGCAGGGGGGTTCATCAGCCCCAGCATTTT
CASRGVHQPQHF
>-|-|TRBJ1-1|TRBV30
TGTGCCTGGAGTACAGGGTCGAACACTGAAGCTTTCTTT
CAWSTGSNTEAFF
>-|many|TRBJ2-2|TRBV7-2
TGTGCCAGCAGCTTAGTTTTTTCGGGAACAGTCGGGGAGCTGTTTTTT
CASSLVFSGTVGELFF
>TRBD2|-|TRBJ2-1|TRBV7-2
TGTGCCAGCAGAGTACTAGCGGGGGTATACAATGAGCAGTTCTTC
CASRVLAGVYNEQFF
>TRBD2|-|TRBJ2-1|TRBV9
TGTGCCAGCAGCGTAGGGGGAGCGGGGTCGATCAATGAGCAGTTCTTC
CASSVGGAGSINEQFF
>-|-|TRBJ2-6|TRBV11-2
TGTGCCAGCAGCTTAGGGGTCTCTGGGGCCAACGTCCTGACTTTC
CASSLGVSGANVLTF
>TRBD2|-|TRBJ2-7|TRBV10-3
TGTGCCATCAGCCCGGGGGGGTCCTACGAGCAGTACTTC
CAISPGGSYEQYF
>-|-|TRBJ2-7|TRBV14
TGTGCCAGCAGCCAAATCAGCTCCTACGAGCAGTACTTC
CASSQISSYEQYF
>-|-|TRBJ1-2|TRBV7-9
TGTGCCAGCAGCATCACCGCCATTCCCGGCTACACCTTC
CASSITAIPGYTF
>-|-|TRBJ1-2|TRBV7-9
TGTGCCAGCAGCTCGAACGGGGGCTATGGCTACACCTTC
CASSSNGGYGYTF
>-|-|TRBJ2-1|TRBV19
TGTGCCAGTAGTACGGGCCTTACAAACTACAATGAGCAGTTCTTC
CASSTGLTNYNEQFF
>-|few|TRBJ2-5|TRBV15
TGTGCCACCAGCAGAGTGGTAGGCACGCAAGAGACCCAGTACTTC
CATSRVVGTQETQYF
>TRBD2|-|TRBJ2-7|TRBV29-1
TGCAGCGCGGGACTAGCGGTCTACGAGCAGTACTTC
CSAGLAVYEQYF
>-|-|TRBJ1-3|TRBV5-1
TGCGCCAGCAGAGGAACAGTCTCTGGAAACACCATATATTTT
CASRGTVSGNTIYF
>-|-|TRBJ2-1|TRBV4-3
TGCGCCAGCAGCCAAGAGCGGGAAGGAGCGGAAAGTTCCTACAATGAGCAGTTCTTC
CASSQEREGAESSYNEQFF
>-|-|TRBJ2-5|TRBV6-6
TGTGCCAGCAGCCCCGAACGGGAGACCCAGTACTTC
CASSPERETQYF